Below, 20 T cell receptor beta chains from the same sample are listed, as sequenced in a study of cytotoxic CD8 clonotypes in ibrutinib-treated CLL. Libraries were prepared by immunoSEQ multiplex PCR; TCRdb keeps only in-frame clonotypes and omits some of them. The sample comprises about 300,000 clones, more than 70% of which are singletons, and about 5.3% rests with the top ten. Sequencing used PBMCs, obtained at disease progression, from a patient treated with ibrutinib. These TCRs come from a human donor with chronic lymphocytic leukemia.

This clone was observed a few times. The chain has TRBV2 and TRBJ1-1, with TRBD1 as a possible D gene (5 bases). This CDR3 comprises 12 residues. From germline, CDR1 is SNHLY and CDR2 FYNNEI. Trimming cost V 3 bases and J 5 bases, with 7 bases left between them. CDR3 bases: TGTGCCAGCAGTGACAGGGTGACTGAAGCTTTCTTT. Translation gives CASSDRVTEAFF.

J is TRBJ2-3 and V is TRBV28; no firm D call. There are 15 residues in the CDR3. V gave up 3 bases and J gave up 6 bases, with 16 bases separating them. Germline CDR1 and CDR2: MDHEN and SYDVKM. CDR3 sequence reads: CASSFLLGSADTQYF. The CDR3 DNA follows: TGTGCCAGCAGTTTCCTCCTTGGTTCGGCGGATACGCAGTATTTT.

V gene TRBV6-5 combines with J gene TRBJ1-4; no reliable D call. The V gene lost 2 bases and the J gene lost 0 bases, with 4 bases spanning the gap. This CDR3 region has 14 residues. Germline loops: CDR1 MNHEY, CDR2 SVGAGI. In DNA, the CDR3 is TGTGCCAGCAGTTACGTGGCAACTAATGAAAAACTGTTTTTT. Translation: CASSYVATNEKLFF.

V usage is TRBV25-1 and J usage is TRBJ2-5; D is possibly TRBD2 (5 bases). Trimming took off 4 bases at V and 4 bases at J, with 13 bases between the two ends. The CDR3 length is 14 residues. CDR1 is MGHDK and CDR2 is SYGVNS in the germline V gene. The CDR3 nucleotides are TGTGCCAGCAGTGGCCCGGGAATGCTAGAGACCCAGTACTTC. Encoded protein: CASSGPGMLETQYF.

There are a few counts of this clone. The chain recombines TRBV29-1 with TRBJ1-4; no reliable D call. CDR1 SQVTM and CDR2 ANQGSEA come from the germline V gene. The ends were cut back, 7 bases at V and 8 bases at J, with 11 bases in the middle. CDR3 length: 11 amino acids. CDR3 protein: CSAEDGEKLFF. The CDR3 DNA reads TGCAGCGCCGAAGATGGGGAAAAACTGTTTTTT.

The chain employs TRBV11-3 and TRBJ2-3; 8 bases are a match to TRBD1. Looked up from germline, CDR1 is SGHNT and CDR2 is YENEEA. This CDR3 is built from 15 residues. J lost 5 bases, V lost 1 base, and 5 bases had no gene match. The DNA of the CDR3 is TGTGCCAGCAGCTTAGGGACAGGGTCACGAGATACGCAGTATTTT. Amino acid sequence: CASSLGTGSRDTQYF.

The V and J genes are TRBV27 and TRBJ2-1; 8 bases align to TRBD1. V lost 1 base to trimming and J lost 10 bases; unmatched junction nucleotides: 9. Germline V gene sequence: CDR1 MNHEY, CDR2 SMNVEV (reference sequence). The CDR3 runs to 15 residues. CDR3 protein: CASSLWARGPGEQFF. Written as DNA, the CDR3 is TGTGCCAGCAGTTTATGGGCCAGGGGGCCGGGCGAGCAGTTCTTC.

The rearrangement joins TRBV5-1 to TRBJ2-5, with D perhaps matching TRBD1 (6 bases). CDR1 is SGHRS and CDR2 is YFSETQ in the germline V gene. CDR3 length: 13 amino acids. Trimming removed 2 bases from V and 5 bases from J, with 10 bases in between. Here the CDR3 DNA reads TGCGCCAGCAGCTTTGGGCAGGGGGAGACCCAGTACTTC. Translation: CASSFGQGETQYF.

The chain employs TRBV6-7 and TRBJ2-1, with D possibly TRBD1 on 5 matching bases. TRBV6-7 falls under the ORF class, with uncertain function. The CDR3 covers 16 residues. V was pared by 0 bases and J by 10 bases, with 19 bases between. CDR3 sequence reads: CASSYSRTILLGEQFF. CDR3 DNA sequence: TGTGCCAGCAGTTACTCGAGGACAATCCTCCTTGGGGAGCAGTTCTTC.

The CDR3 coding sequence is TGCGCCAGCAGGTCTATAGGCACCGGGGAGCTGTTTTTT. Translating it yields CASRSIGTGELFF. The chain recombines TRBV5-1 with TRBJ2-2; no clear D gene. The V end was cut by 5 bases, the J end by 4 bases, with 9 bases between. The CDR3 extends over 13 amino acids. CDR1 is SGHRS, CDR2 YFSETQ, per germline.

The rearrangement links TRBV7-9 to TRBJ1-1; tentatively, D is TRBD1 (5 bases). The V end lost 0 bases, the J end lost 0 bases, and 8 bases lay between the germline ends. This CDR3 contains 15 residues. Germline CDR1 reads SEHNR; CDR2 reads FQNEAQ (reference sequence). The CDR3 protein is CASSLAGGMNTEAFF. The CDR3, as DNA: TGTGCCAGCAGCTTAGCGGGGGGTATGAACACTGAAGCTTTCTTT.

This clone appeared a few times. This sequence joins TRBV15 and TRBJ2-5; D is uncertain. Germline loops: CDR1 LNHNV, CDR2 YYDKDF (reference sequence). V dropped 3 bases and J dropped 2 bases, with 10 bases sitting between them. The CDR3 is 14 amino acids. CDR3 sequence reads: CATSSRQVQETQYF. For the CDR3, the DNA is TGTGCCACCAGCAGCCGTCAGGTACAAGAGACCCAGTACTTC. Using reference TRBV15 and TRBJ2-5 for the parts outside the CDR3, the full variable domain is DAMVIQNPRYQVTQFGKPVTLSCSQTLNHNVMYWYQQKSSQAPKLLFHYYDKDFNNEADTPDNFQSRRPNTSFCFLDIRSPGLGDTAMYLCATSSRQVQETQYFGPGTRLLVL.

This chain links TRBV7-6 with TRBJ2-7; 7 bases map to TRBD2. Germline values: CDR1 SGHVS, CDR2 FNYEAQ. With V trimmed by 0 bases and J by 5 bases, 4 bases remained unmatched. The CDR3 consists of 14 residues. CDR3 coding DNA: TGTGCCAGCAGCTTAGCGGCTAGCGGCCACGAGCAGTACTTC. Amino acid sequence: CASSLAASGHEQYF.

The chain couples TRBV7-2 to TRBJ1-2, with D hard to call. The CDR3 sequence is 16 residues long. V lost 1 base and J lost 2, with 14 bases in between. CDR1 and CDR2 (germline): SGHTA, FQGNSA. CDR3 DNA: TGTGCCAGCAGCTTAGACGCTAGTTGGGCCAACTATGGCTACACCTTC. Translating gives CASSLDASWANYGYTF.

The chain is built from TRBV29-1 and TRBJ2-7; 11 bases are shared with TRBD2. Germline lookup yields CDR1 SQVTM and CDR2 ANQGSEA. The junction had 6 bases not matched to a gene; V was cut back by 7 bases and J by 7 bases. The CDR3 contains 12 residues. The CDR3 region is CSAGLAVGEQYF. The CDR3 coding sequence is TGCAGCGCGGGACTAGCGGTCGGGGAGCAGTACTTC.

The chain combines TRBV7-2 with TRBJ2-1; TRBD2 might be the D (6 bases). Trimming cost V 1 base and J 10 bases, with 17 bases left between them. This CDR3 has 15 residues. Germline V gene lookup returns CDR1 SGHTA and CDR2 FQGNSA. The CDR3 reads CASSLVLGTFSEQFF. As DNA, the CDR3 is TGTGCCAGCAGCTTAGTGCTTGGGACTTTCAGCGAGCAGTTCTTC.

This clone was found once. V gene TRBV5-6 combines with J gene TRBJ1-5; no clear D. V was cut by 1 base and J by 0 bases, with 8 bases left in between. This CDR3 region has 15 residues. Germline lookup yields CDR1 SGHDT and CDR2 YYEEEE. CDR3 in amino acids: CASSLYKLSNQPQHF. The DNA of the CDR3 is TGTGCCAGCAGCTTGTACAAGCTTAGCAATCAGCCCCAGCATTTT. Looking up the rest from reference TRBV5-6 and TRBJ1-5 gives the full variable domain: DAGVTQSPTHLIKTRGQQVTLRCSPKSGHDTVSWYQQALGQGPQFIFQYYEEEERQRGNFPDRFSGHQFPNYSSELNVNALLLGDSALYLCASSLYKLSNQPQHFGDGTRLSIL.

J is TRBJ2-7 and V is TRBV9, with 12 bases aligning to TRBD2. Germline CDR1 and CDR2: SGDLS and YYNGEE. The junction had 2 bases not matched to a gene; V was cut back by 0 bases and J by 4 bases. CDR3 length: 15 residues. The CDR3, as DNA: TGTGCCAGCAGCGTAGCGACTAGCGGGAGATACGAGCAGTACTTC. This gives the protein CASSVATSGRYEQYF. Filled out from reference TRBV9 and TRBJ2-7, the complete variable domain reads DSGVTQTPKHLITATGQRVTLRCSPRSGDLSVYWYQQSLDQGLQFLIQYYNGEERAKGNILERFSAQQFPDLHSELNLSSLELGDSALYFCASSVATSGRYEQYFGPGTRLTVT.

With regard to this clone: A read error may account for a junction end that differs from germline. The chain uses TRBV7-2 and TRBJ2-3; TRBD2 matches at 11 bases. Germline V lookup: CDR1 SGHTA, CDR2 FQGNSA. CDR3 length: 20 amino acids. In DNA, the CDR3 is TGTGCCAGCAGCCTAGCAACTACTAGCGGGGGCTTCCCTAGCACAGATACGCAGTATTTT. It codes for CASSLATTSGGFPSTDTQYF.

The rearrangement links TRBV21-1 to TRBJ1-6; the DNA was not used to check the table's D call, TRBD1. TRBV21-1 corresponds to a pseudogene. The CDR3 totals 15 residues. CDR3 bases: TGTGCCAGCAGCAAGGCCGGGACAGGGGAATCACCCCTCCACTTT. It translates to CASSKAGTGESPLHF.